Below, 32 T cell receptor beta chains from the same sample are listed, as sequenced in a study of siplizumab effects on memory and regulatory T cells. The data were produced by immunoSEQ multiplex PCR, yet TCRdb's version contains in-frame clones alone and is incomplete. This sample has about 100,000 clones; approximately 94% occur once, and the top ten carry roughly 1.4%. The sequenced sample was non-Treg CD4+ T cells sorted from blood. The receptors here all came from a human donor in good health.

CDR3 nucleotides: TGCGCCAGCAGCCGCCTTGGGAGTGCCCGGGACAGGGATCTCGATGAGCAGTTCTTC. Its translation is CASSRLGSARDRDLDEQFF. The chain employs TRBV5-1 and TRBJ2-1; 9 bases match TRBD1. With 4 bases clipped from V and 8 bases from J, the junction kept 22 bases outside the gene matches. From germline, CDR1 is SGHRS and CDR2 YFSETQ. The CDR3 spans 19 residues.

This chain joins TRBV5-6 and TRBJ1-4; TRBD1 matches at 9 bases. This CDR3 is built from 17 residues. The J segment lost 2 bases and the V segment lost 6 bases, leaving 11 bases of the junction unmatched. Germline values: CDR1 SGHDT, CDR2 YYEEEE. The CDR3 region is CASTSRTGALTNEKLFF. Written as DNA, the CDR3 is TGTGCCAGCACATCCCGGACAGGGGCTTTGACTAATGAAAAACTGTTTTTT.

The rearrangement joins TRBV6-6 to TRBJ2-7, with D perhaps matching TRBD1 or TRBD2 (5 bases each). The ends were cut back, 10 bases at V and 5 bases at J, with 21 bases in the middle. This CDR3 has 14 amino acids. In germline, CDR1 is MNHNY, CDR2 SVGAGI (reference sequence). The CDR3 DNA sequence: TGTGCCACCACGAAGTCTAGTTCGGGGCACGAGCAGTACTTC. Translated: CATTKSSSGHEQYF.

This chain connects TRBV7-9 to TRBJ2-7; TRBD2 matches 10 bases. J gave up 2 bases and V 0 bases, and 4 bases lay outside the gene matches. CDR3 length equals 16 residues. The V gene's germline CDR1 is SEHNR and CDR2 FQNEAQ (reference sequence). This chain's CDR3 is CASSLAIAGGPYEQYF. The CDR3 region has the DNA TGTGCCAGCAGCTTAGCCATAGCGGGAGGCCCCTACGAGCAGTACTTC.

The chain is built from TRBV14 and TRBJ1-1; D ambiguous. This CDR3 has 12 amino acids. The V end was cut by 4 bases, the J end by 7 bases, with 10 bases between. Germline V gene data show CDR1 as SGHDN and CDR2 as FVKESK. The CDR3: CASSPGWVEAFF. Here the CDR3 DNA reads TGTGCCAGCAGCCCGGGATGGGTTGAAGCTTTCTTT.

The rearrangement joins TRBV5-1 to TRBJ2-7, with D perhaps given as TRBD1 or TRBD2 (5 bases each). The germline V and J ends were trimmed by 6 bases and 5 bases, with 15 bases remaining between them. The germline V gene encodes CDR1 SGHRS and CDR2 YFSETQ. CDR3 length: 13 residues. CDR3 protein: CASNRDGVDEQYF. The DNA for the CDR3 is TGCGCCAGCAACCGGGACGGCGTCGACGAGCAGTACTTC. Together with reference TRBV5-1 and TRBJ2-7, the CDR3 gives the full variable domain: KAGVTQTPRYLIKTRGQQVTLSCSPISGHRSVSWYQQTPGQGLQFLFEYFSETQRNKGNFPGRFSGRQFSNSRSEMNVSTLELGDSALYLCASNRDGVDEQYFGPGTRLTVT.

The CDR3 loop is CASSPQPSSGNTIYF. As DNA, the CDR3 is TGTGCCAGCAGCCCACAGCCGAGCTCTGGAAACACCATATATTTT. The chain uses TRBV7-2 and TRBJ1-3; no clear D gene. CDR1 and CDR2 from the germline V gene are SGHTA and FQGNSA. The CDR3 runs to 15 residues. The ends were cut back, 5 bases at V and 0 bases at J, with 11 bases in the middle.

The rearrangement joins TRBV11-3 to TRBJ2-5; D perhaps matches TRBD2 (6 bases). Germline-derived CDR1 and CDR2 are SGHNT and YENEEA. The CDR3 has 13 residues. Between the trimmed V and J ends, which lost 4 bases and 4 bases, there was a span of 10 bases. For the CDR3, the DNA is TGTGCCAGCAGCTACGGGAGTGTAGAGACCCAGTACTTC. Protein sequence: CASSYGSVETQYF. Based on the CDR3 plus reference TRBV11-3 and TRBJ2-5, the full variable domain is EAGVVQSPRYKIIEKKQPVAFWCNPISGHNTLYWYLQNLGQGPELLIRYENEEAVDDSQLPKDRFSAERLKGVDSTLKIQPAELGDSAVYLCASSYGSVETQYFGPGTRLLVL.

The V call is TRBV7-3, the J call TRBJ2-7; no definite D call. CDR3 length: 15 residues. The germline V gene encodes CDR1 SGHTA and CDR2 FQGTGA. V lost 5 bases and J lost 5, with 19 bases in between. The CDR3 loop reads CASSPPISGENEQYF. The DNA for the CDR3 is TGTGCCAGCAGCCCCCCTATATCCGGAGAAAACGAGCAGTACTTC.

The V gene is TRBV29-1, the J gene TRBJ1-1; 7 nucleotides line up with TRBD1. The V gene's germline CDR1 is SQVTM and CDR2 ANQGSEA. V shed 5 bases, J shed 0 bases, and the junction held 3 bases outside the gene matches. The CDR3 spans 13 residues. The CDR3 region is CSVRQGMNTEAFF. DNA of the CDR3: TGCAGCGTTAGACAGGGAATGAACACTGAAGCTTTCTTT.

The chain has TRBV18 and TRBJ2-5; D is undetermined. V was trimmed by 4 bases and J by 1 base, leaving 10 bases between them. Germline V gene data show CDR1 as KGHSH and CDR2 as LQKENI. The CDR3 consists of 14 residues. Here the CDR3 reads CASSLGPAQETQYF. For the CDR3, the DNA is TGTGCCAGCTCACTGGGTCCGGCCCAAGAGACCCAGTACTTC. The complete variable domain, with remaining parts taken from reference TRBV18 and TRBJ2-5, reads NAGVMQNPRHLVRRRGQEARLRCSPMKGHSHVYWYRQLPEEGLKFMVYLQKENIIDESGMPKERFSAEFPKEGPSILRIQQVVRGDSAAYFCASSLGPAQETQYFGPGTRLLVL.

This chain uses TRBV6-4 with TRBJ2-2; D remains ambiguous. Trimming shortened V by 6 bases and J by 2 bases, and 10 bases separated the two germline ends. The CDR3 spans 14 residues. Germline CDR1 MRHNA, CDR2 SNTAGT. The CDR3 bases are TGTGCCAGCAGGGCGAGTAGTAACACCGGGGAGCTGTTTTTT. Its protein is CASRASSNTGELFF.

V is TRBV9 and J is TRBJ2-1, with D maybe TRBD2 (5 bases). The germline V and J ends were trimmed by 0 bases and 9 bases, with 22 bases remaining between them. Germline V gives CDR1 SGDLS, CDR2 YYNGEE. The CDR3 contains 17 residues. The CDR3 nucleotides are TGTGCCAGCAGCGTAGTCCTAGCCTTATGGGTTGTAGGTGAGCAGTTCTTC. It specifies CASSVVLALWVVGEQFF.

This rearrangement joins TRBV6-1 to TRBJ2-2; D is undetermined. V was shortened by 7 bases and J by 5 bases, with 11 bases between the two germline ends. The CDR3 has 13 amino acids. Looked up from germline, CDR1 is MNHNS and CDR2 is SASEGT. CDR3 region: CASITVRTGELFF. CDR3 coding DNA: TGTGCCAGCATCACGGTGCGGACCGGGGAGCTGTTTTTT.

The rearrangement uses TRBV5-6 and TRBJ2-1; 13 bases are shared with TRBD2. This CDR3 spans 17 amino acids. J was trimmed by 7 bases and V by 0 bases; bases with no gene match: 7. Germline loops: CDR1 SGHDT, CDR2 YYEEEE. This CDR3 reads CASSLGGGLAGVNEQFF. The CDR3 nucleotides are TGTGCCAGCAGCTTGGGGGGAGGACTAGCGGGAGTGAATGAGCAGTTCTTC.

This chain uses TRBV5-4 with TRBJ2-6, with 7 bases that match TRBD1. CDR1 is SGHNT and CDR2 is YYREEE in the germline V gene (reference sequence). The CDR3 is made up of 16 amino acids. V was pared by 4 bases and J by 0 bases, with 4 bases of the junction left unmatched. The CDR3 reads CASSLDRSSGANVLTF. CDR3 sequence (DNA): TGTGCCAGCAGCCTGGACAGGAGCTCTGGGGCCAACGTCCTGACTTTC.

The genes are TRBV2 and TRBJ1-2, with TRBD1 identical over 7 bases. This CDR3 comprises 20 residues. V lost 0 bases, J lost 2 bases, and 18 bases stayed unmatched. Germline lookup yields CDR1 SNHLY and CDR2 FYNNEI. The CDR3 region has the DNA TGTGCCAGCAGTGAAGCCGGACTTAGACAGGGAGGGTCGGCGAACTATGGCTACACCTTC. Amino acids: CASSEAGLRQGGSANYGYTF.

The V call is TRBV5-6, the J call TRBJ2-2; weak D call: TRBD1 (6 bases). There are 17 residues in the CDR3. Trimming took 0 bases from V and 0 from J, leaving 12 bases between them. Per the germline V gene, CDR1 is SGHDT and CDR2 is YYEEEE. CDR3 DNA sequence: TGTGCCAGCAGCTTGGCATTGGGGGCCCCGAACACCGGGGAGCTGTTTTTT. Translating gives CASSLALGAPNTGELFF.

The V and J genes are TRBV9 and TRBJ2-2, with D unresolved. The CDR3 contains 15 residues. CDR1 is SGDLS, CDR2 YYNGEE, per germline. V lost 3 bases and J 0 bases, leaving 9 bases between the germline ends. The CDR3 region has the DNA TGTGCCAGCAGCGCAGGCCACGCGAACACCGGGGAGCTGTTTTTT. Translation: CASSAGHANTGELFF. Full variable domain (remainder filled in from reference TRBV9 and TRBJ2-2): DSGVTQTPKHLITATGQRVTLRCSPRSGDLSVYWYQQSLDQGLQFLIQYYNGEERAKGNILERFSAQQFPDLHSELNLSSLELGDSALYFCASSAGHANTGELFFGEGSRLTVL.

This clone was detected once. This chain joins TRBV7-9 and TRBJ2-2; 10 nucleotides match TRBD2. The CDR3 extends over 18 amino acids. Looked up from germline, CDR1 is SEHNR and CDR2 is FQNEAQ (reference sequence). V trimming: 2 bases; J trimming: 7 bases; junction bases outside the gene matches: 13. The CDR3 bases are TGTGCCAGCAGCTTAAGGGTAGAGCGGGAGGGCCTAGACGGGGAGCTGTTTTTT. Its protein product is CASSLRVEREGLDGELFF.

The chain employs TRBV19 and TRBJ1-4; 11 bases are a match to TRBD1. The CDR3 sequence is 16 residues long. The germline V gene encodes CDR1 LNHDA and CDR2 SQIVND (reference sequence). V lost 5 bases, J lost 7 bases, and 9 bases stayed unmatched. Written as DNA, the CDR3 is TGTGCCAGTAGTCTACCGGACAGGGGGCTAGCTGAAAAACTGTTTTTT. It encodes CASSLPDRGLAEKLFF. Full variable domain (remainder filled in from reference TRBV19 and TRBJ1-4): DGGITQSPKYLFRKEGQNVTLSCEQNLNHDAMYWYRQDPGQGLRLIYYSQIVNDFQKGDIAEGYSVSREKKESFPLTVTSAQKNPTAFYLCASSLPDRGLAEKLFFGSGTQLSVL.

In its sample, this clone was seen once. The chain couples TRBV7-6 to TRBJ2-5; D could derive from TRBD1 or TRBD2 (6 bases each). The CDR3 has 15 amino acids. V shed 4 bases and J shed 7 bases, with 19 bases lying between them. CDR1 is SGHVS, CDR2 FNYEAQ, per germline. The CDR3 sequence is CASSSRRLEGGTQYF. CDR3 coding DNA: TGTGCCAGCAGCTCCCGGCGGCTGGAGGGGGGGACCCAGTACTTC.

The CDR3 loop is CASSLQREGTDTQYF. The CDR3 bases are TGCGCCAGCAGCTTACAGCGGGAGGGCACAGATACGCAGTATTTT. The chain uses TRBV5-1 and TRBJ2-3; 9 bases map to TRBD2. The V gene's germline CDR1 is SGHRS and CDR2 YFSETQ. After removal of 2 bases from V and 1 base from J, the junction contained 2 bases not matched to a gene. This CDR3 has 15 residues.

In DNA form, the CDR3 reads TGTGCCAGCAGCGTAGACCCAGGGGACTACGAGCAGTACTTC. Its protein product is CASSVDPGDYEQYF. The chain joins TRBV9 to TRBJ2-7, with D possibly TRBD1 on 6 matching bases. V gave up 0 bases and J gave up 3 bases, with 10 bases separating them. Germline V CDR1 and CDR2: SGDLS, YYNGEE. The CDR3 totals 14 residues.

This rearrangement joins TRBV5-6 to TRBJ1-6; TRBD1 matches at 9 bases. The CDR3 contains 16 residues. Germline V gene sequence: CDR1 SGHDT, CDR2 YYEEEE. Trimming at V came to 4 bases and at J to 5 bases, leaving 7 bases not matched to a gene. DNA of the CDR3: TGTGCCAGCAGCACAGGGACAGGGTCTCATAATTCACCCCTCCACTTT. As protein: CASSTGTGSHNSPLHF.

V gene TRBV11-2 combines with J gene TRBJ2-3; possibly TRBD2 for D (5 bases). CDR1 is SGHAT and CDR2 is FQNNGV in the germline V gene. The V end was cut by 5 bases, the J end by 0 bases, with 15 bases between. There are 16 residues in the CDR3. CDR3 coding DNA: TGTGCCAGCAGCATAGCCCTTCGCGGGAGCACAGATACGCAGTATTTT. This codes for CASSIALRGSTDTQYF.

The chain couples TRBV25-1 to TRBJ2-7; tentatively, D is TRBD2 (6 bases). The CDR3 has 12 amino acids. Germline V gives CDR1 MGHDK, CDR2 SYGVNS. Trimming stripped 6 bases from V and 4 bases from J, with 10 bases between. CDR3 sequence reads: CASSTSWYEQYF. As DNA, the CDR3 is TGTGCCAGCAGCACTAGCTGGTACGAGCAGTACTTC.

The genes are TRBV21-1 and TRBJ2-1; TRBD2, the D gene given by the table, was not confirmed from the DNA. TRBV21-1 is a documented pseudogene. This CDR3 spans 15 amino acids. The CDR3 spells CASPQRSGGLDEQFF. The CDR3 DNA is TGTGCCAGCCCCCAGCGGAGCGGAGGGCTGGATGAGCAGTTCTTC.

The chain carries TRBV6-6 and TRBJ2-6, with D hard to call. This CDR3 region has 14 residues. Germline CDR1 reads MNHNY; CDR2 reads SVGAGI (reference sequence). V lost 4 bases and J 2 bases, leaving 6 bases between the germline ends. The CDR3 sequence is CASSWVTGANVLTF. In DNA form, the CDR3 reads TGTGCCAGCAGTTGGGTAACTGGGGCCAACGTCCTGACTTTC.

This chain connects TRBV18 to TRBJ1-3; D is ambiguous. Germline V CDR1 and CDR2: KGHSH, LQKENI. Trimming pared 5 bases from V and 0 bases from J, leaving 11 bases between. The CDR3 length is 15 residues. CDR3 bases: TGTGCCAGCTCAGCGGCAGCAAACTCTGGAAACACCATATATTTT. Its translation: CASSAAANSGNTIYF.

This chain uses TRBV29-1 with TRBJ2-3, with 10 positions matching TRBD2. Germline CDR1 and CDR2: SQVTM and ANQGSEA. This CDR3 comprises 14 residues. V shed 8 bases, J shed 4 bases, and the junction held 9 bases outside the gene matches. The CDR3: CSITSGKIADTQYF. For the CDR3, the DNA is TGCAGCATAACTAGCGGGAAAATCGCAGATACGCAGTATTTT.

The V and J genes are TRBV7-3 and TRBJ2-1, with 8 bases lining up with TRBD1. The CDR3 spans 16 residues. CDR1 SGHTA and CDR2 FQGTGA come from the germline V gene. The V segment lost 3 bases and the J segment 8 bases; nucleotides outside the gene matches: 12. The CDR3 here is CASSFGQGGGLHEQFF. CDR3 in DNA: TGTGCCAGCAGCTTTGGACAGGGTGGAGGTTTGCATGAGCAGTTCTTC. The whole variable domain, remainder taken from reference TRBV7-3 and TRBJ2-1, is GAGVSQTPSNKVTEKGKYVELRCDPISGHTALYWYRQSLGQGPEFLIYFQGTGAADDSGLPNDRFFAVRPEGSVSTLKIQRTERGDSAVYLCASSFGQGGGLHEQFFGPGTRLTVL.